Listed below are T cell receptor beta chains from one sample, sequenced in a study of cytomegalovirus exposure and HLA in healthy donors. Profiled with immunoSEQ multiplex PCR; TCRdb holds only in-frame clones, not every one. The table records 150,000 to 200,000 clones, 76% of them present only once. The source material was PBMCs. The receptors here all came from a man aged 18 to 30 in good health and CMV-seronegative. Each CDR3 is given with its conserved first and last residue. D genes are given only for firm matches. Part of the rows lack a size; the others show once, few, many or a class for expanded clones.

CDR3: CASSPPSFSRGNTEAFF
DNA: TGTGCCAGCTCACCACCGTCTTTTTCGCGGGGGAACACTGAAGCTTTCTTT
J: TRBJ1-1
size: few
D: -
V: TRBV18

CDR3: CASRPPLDRAWGYTF
DNA: TGTGCCAGCAGACCACCCCTGGACAGGGCCTGGGGCTACACCTTC
J: TRBJ1-2
size: -
D: TRBD1
V: TRBV6-6

CDR3: CASSLKTSGAGELFF
DNA: TGCGCCAGCAGCTTGAAAACTAGCGGCGCCGGGGAGCTGTTTTTT
J: TRBJ2-2
size: -
D: TRBD2
V: TRBV5-1

CDR3: CASSSNEREQFF
DNA: TGTGCCAGCAGCTCCAATGAGCGTGAGCAGTTCTTC
J: TRBJ2-1
size: -
D: -
V: TRBV7-2

CDR3: CAAYRATNTEAFF
DNA: TGTGCCGCATACAGGGCTACGAACACTGAAGCTTTCTTT
J: TRBJ1-1
size: -
D: -
V: TRBV6-6

CDR3: CASLKEEGAATQYF
DNA: TGTGCCAGCCTAAAGGAGGAGGGGGCTGCTACGCAGTATTTT
J: TRBJ2-3
size: few
D: -
V: TRBV28

CDR3: CASSARTGNNYGYTF
DNA: TGTGCCAGCAGTGCCCGGACAGGGAATAACTATGGCTACACCTTC
J: TRBJ1-2
size: -
D: TRBD1
V: TRBV25-1

CDR3: CASSLATDTQYF
DNA: TGTGCCAGCAGCTTGGCCACAGATACGCAGTATTTT
J: TRBJ2-3
size: -
D: -
V: TRBV7-9

CDR3: CASSLGGRAGTDTQYF
DNA: TGCGCCAGCAGCTTGGGCGGGAGGGCCGGGACAGATACGCAGTATTTT
J: TRBJ2-3
size: -
D: TRBD2
V: TRBV5-1

CDR3: CASSLGQLSYEQYF
DNA: TGCGCCAGCAGCTTGGGACAGTTGTCCTATGAGCAGTACTTC
J: TRBJ2-7
size: once
D: -
V: TRBV5-1

CDR3: CASSLSPSGVDEQYF
DNA: TGCGCCAGCAGCTTGTCGCCTAGCGGGGTTGACGAGCAGTACTTC
J: TRBJ2-7
size: -
D: TRBD2
V: TRBV5-1

CDR3: CASSEEAGKGWSYNSPLHF
DNA: TGTGCCAGCAGTGAAGAGGCAGGGAAGGGGTGGTCCTATAATTCACCCCTCCACTTT
J: TRBJ1-6
size: -
D: -
V: TRBV2

CDR3: CASSQDRGSGGKETQYF
DNA: TGTGCCAGCAGCCAAGATCGGGGTAGCGGGGGCAAAGAGACCCAGTACTTC
J: TRBJ2-5
size: -
D: TRBD2
V: TRBV4-2

CDR3: CASSLPSSGSYEQYF
DNA: TGTGCCAGCAGCCTCCCGTCTAGCGGGTCCTACGAGCAGTACTTC
J: TRBJ2-7
size: once
D: TRBD2
V: TRBV14

CDR3: CASSAASGTVSLAYNEQFF
DNA: TGTGCCAGTAGTGCGGCCTCTGGGACAGTCTCCCTTGCCTACAATGAGCAGTTCTTC
J: TRBJ2-1
size: -
D: TRBD1
V: TRBV19

CDR3: CAWSGQGTFF
DNA: TGTGCCTGGAGCGGACAGGGGACTTTCTTT
J: TRBJ1-1
size: few
D: TRBD1
V: TRBV30

CDR3: CASSVGRTSGLYEQYF
DNA: TGTGCCAGCAGCGTAGGGCGGACTAGCGGTTTGTACGAGCAGTACTTC
J: TRBJ2-7
size: -
D: TRBD2
V: TRBV9

CDR3: CASSVVPAREQYF
DNA: TGTGCCAGCAGCGTAGTGCCCGCGCGGGAGCAGTACTTC
J: TRBJ2-7
size: -
D: -
V: TRBV9

CDR3: CASSSGDVFEQYF
DNA: TGTGCCAGCAGCAGCGGGGACGTTTTCGAGCAGTACTTC
J: TRBJ2-7
size: -
D: TRBD2
V: TRBV9

CDR3: CASSQETGSNQPQHF
DNA: TGTGCCAGCAGCCAAGAAACAGGTTCTAATCAGCCCCAGCATTTT
J: TRBJ1-5
size: -
D: -
V: TRBV4-2

CDR3: CASSDGTSTGELFF
DNA: TGTGCCAGCAGTGACGGGACTAGCACCGGGGAGCTGTTTTTT
J: TRBJ2-2
size: few
D: TRBD2
V: TRBV6-1

CDR3: CASSLVVGSPLDSPLHF
DNA: TGTGCCAGCAGCTTAGTGGTGGGTAGCCCTCTAGATTCACCCCTCCACTTT
J: TRBJ1-6
size: once
D: -
V: TRBV7-9

CDR3: CASSEGGFRQVNEKLFF
DNA: TGCGCCAGCAGTGAGGGGGGCTTTAGACAGGTTAATGAAAAACTGTTTTTT
J: TRBJ1-4
size: -
D: -
V: TRBV10-2

CDR3: CASSWGTGQLQGYTF
DNA: TGTGCCAGCAGTTGGGGGACAGGGCAGTTACAAGGCTACACCTTC
J: TRBJ1-2
size: -
D: TRBD1
V: TRBV28